This TCR beta chain is from a study of control samples from healthy donors and cancer patients. The assay was immunoSEQ multiplex PCR, and TCRdb's table has in-frame clones only and misses some. The sample yields 150,000 or so clones, around 90% seen once. The CDR3 runs to 17 residues. Deletions cut 10 bases from V and 3 bases from J, with 27 bases between. Per the germline V gene, CDR1 is SGHTA and CDR2 is FQGNSA. The specimen was blood. The chain recombines TRBV7-2 with TRBJ1-2; a possible D gene is TRBD1 (5 bases). This clonotype originated in a man aged 25-45 years in good health. CDR3 sequence: CATNPIDAWTGDYGYTF. CDR3 bases: TGTGCCACCAACCCAATCGATGCTTGGACGGGGGACTATGGCTACACCTTC.